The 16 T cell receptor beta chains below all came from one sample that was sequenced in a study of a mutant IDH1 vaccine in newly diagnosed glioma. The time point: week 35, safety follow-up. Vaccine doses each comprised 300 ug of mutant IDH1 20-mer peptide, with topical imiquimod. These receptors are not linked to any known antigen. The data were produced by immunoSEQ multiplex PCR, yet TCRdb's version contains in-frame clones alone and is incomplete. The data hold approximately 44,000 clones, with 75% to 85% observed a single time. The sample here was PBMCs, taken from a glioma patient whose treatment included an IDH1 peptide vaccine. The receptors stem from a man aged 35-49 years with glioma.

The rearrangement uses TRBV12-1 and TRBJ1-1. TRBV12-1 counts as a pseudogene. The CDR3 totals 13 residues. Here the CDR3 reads CASSRPMNTEAFF. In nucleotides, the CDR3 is TGTGCCAGCAGCCGCCCCATGAACACTGAAGCTTTCTTT.

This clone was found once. This CDR3 is CASSVAGGSEGYTF. In DNA form, the CDR3 reads TGCGCCAGCAGCGTCGCAGGGGGCTCAGAAGGCTACACCTTC. The chain joins TRBV5-1 to TRBJ1-2, with 8 nucleotides matching TRBD1. Trimming at V came to 4 bases and at J to 8 bases, leaving 10 bases not matched to a gene. This CDR3 region has 14 residues. The germline V gene has CDR1 SGHRS and CDR2 YFSETQ.

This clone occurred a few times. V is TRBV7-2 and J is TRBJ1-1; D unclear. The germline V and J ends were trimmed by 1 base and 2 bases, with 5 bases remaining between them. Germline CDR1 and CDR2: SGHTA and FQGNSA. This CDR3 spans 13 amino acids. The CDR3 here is CASSLGANTEAFF. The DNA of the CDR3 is TGTGCCAGCAGCTTAGGTGCTAACACTGAAGCTTTCTTT.

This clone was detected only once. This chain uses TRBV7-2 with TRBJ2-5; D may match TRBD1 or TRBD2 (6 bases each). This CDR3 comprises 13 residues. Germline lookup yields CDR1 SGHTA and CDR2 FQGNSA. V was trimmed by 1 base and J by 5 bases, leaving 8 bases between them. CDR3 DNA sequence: TGTGCCAGCAGCTTAGTAGGGGGGGAGACCCAGTACTTC. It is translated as CASSLVGGETQYF.

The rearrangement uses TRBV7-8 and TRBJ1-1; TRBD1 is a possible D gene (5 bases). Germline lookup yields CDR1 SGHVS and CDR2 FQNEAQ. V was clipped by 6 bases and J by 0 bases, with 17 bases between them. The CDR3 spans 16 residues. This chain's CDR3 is CASRPLEGLLNTEAFF. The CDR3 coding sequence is TGTGCCAGCAGACCACTGGAGGGACTCTTGAACACTGAAGCTTTCTTT.

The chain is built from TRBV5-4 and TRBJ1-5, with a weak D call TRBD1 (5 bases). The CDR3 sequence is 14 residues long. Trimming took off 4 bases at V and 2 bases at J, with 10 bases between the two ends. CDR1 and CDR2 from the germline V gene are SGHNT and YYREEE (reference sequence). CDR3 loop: CASSPGGGNQPQHF. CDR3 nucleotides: TGTGCCAGCAGCCCCGGGGGGGGCAATCAGCCCCAGCATTTT.

The CDR3 DNA reads as TGCGCCAGCAGCCAAGTTGGCAGGCGTTACGCTGAAGCTTTCTTT. This encodes CASSQVGRRYAEAFF. The chain recombines TRBV4-3 with TRBJ1-1, with D unclear. This CDR3 is built from 15 residues. Germline V gene data show CDR1 as LGHNA and CDR2 as YSLEER. V lost 1 base, J lost 6 bases, and 15 bases lay in between.

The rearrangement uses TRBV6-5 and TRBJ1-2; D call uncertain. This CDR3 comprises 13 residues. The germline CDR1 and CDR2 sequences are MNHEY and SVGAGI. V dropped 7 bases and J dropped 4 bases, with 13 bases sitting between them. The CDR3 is CASKLTSFYGYTF. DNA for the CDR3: TGTGCCAGCAAGTTGACAAGCTTCTATGGCTACACCTTC.

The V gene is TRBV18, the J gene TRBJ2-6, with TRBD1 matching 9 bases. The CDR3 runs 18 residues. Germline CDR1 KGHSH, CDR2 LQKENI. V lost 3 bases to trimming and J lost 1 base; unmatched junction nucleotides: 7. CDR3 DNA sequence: TGTGCCAGCTCACCTAGGACAGGGGCCTTGTCTGGGGCCAACGTCCTGACTTTC. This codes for CASSPRTGALSGANVLTF.

The CDR3 bases are TGTGCCAGCAGTGACGGGTTGAGCGATACGCAGTATTTT. This sequence encodes CASSDGLSDTQYF. The genes are TRBV6-1 and TRBJ2-3, with D unresolved. The germline V and J ends were trimmed by 3 bases and 6 bases, with 10 bases remaining between them. The germline V gene has CDR1 MNHNS and CDR2 SASEGT. This CDR3 is 13 amino acids long.

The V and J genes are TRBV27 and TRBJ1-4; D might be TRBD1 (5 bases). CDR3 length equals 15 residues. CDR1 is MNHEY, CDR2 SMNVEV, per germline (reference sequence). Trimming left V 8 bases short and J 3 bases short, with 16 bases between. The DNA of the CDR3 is TGTGCCAGCGGGGCGTCTCTGAGGTCTAATGAAAAACTGTTTTTT. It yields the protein CASGASLRSNEKLFF.

As DNA, the CDR3 is TGTGCCTGGAGTAGGGGACTCAGAATCATCAATTCACCCCTCCACTTT. Amino acids: CAWSRGLRIINSPLHF. The chain is built from TRBV30 and TRBJ1-6; TRBD1 might be the D (5 bases). Germline V gene lookup returns CDR1 GTSNPN and CDR2 SVGIG (reference sequence). The CDR3 contains 16 residues. Trimming cost V 2 bases and J 7 bases, with 18 bases left between them.

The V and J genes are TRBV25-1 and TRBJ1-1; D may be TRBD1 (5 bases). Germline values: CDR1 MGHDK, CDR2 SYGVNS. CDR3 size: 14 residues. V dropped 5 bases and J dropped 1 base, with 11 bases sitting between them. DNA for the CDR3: TGTGCCAGCAGTCTTCCAACAGGGAACACTGAAGCTTTCTTT. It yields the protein CASSLPTGNTEAFF.

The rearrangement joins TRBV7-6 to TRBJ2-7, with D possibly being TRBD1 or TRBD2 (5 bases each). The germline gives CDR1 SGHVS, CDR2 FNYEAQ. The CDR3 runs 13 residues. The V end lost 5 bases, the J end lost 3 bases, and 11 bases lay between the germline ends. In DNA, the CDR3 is TGTGCCAGCAGCACTAGGGGTAACTACGAGCAGTACGTC. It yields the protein CASSTRGNYEQYV.

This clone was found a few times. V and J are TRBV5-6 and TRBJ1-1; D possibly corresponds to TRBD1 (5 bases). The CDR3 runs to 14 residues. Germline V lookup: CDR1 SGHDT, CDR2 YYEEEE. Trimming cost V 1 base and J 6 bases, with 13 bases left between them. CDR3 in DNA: TGTGCCAGCAGCTTGTCGGTGGGACCCGCTGAAGCTTTCTTT. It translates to CASSLSVGPAEAFF.

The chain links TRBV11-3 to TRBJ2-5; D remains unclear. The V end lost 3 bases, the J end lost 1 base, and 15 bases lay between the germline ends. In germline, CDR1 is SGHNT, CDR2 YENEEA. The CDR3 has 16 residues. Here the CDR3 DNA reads TGTGCCAGCAGCTTGTTAGTTAGCCGGAGCCAAGAGACCCAGTACTTC. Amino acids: CASSLLVSRSQETQYF.